The 14 T cell receptor beta chains given below trace back to one sample, sequenced in a study of cytomegalovirus exposure and HLA in healthy donors (dated by TCRdb to between 2016 and 2019). To prepare the library, the immunoSEQ multiplex PCR assay was applied. For the multiplex PCR, a mixture combining 60 forward primers for TCR Vbeta segments and 13 reverse primers for TCR Jbeta segments was used. Sourced from immuneACCESS, this table was stored by TCRdb with only in-frame sequences that have V and J called. A share of the clones is absent; for the studies checked, an unresolved V gene accounts for under half, and the remainder has no known explanation. Recorded for this sample are 100,000 to 150,000 clones; roughly 78% of them occurred a single time. The ten largest clones take up about 11% of the sample. The sample consisted of PBMCs. These receptors were obtained from a man aged 25 to 40 in good health and CMV-seropositive.

J is TRBJ2-3 and V is TRBV5-6; D is ambiguous. This CDR3 comprises 13 residues. V was cut by 1 base and J by 5 bases, with 8 bases left in between. Germline V lookup: CDR1 SGHDT, CDR2 YYEEEE. The CDR3 DNA follows: TGTGCCAGCAGCTTGAATGTTCTAGATACGCAGTATTTT. It yields the protein CASSLNVLDTQYF. The full variable domain, in which reference TRBV5-6 and TRBJ2-3 provide the parts outside the CDR3, is DAGVTQSPTHLIKTRGQQVTLRCSPKSGHDTVSWYQQALGQGPQFIFQYYEEEERQRGNFPDRFSGHQFPNYSSELNVNALLLGDSALYLCASSLNVLDTQYFGPGTRLTVL.

The V call is TRBV7-2, the J call TRBJ1-5, with D possibly matching TRBD1 (5 bases). Germline CDR1 is SGHTA and CDR2 is FQGNSA. This CDR3 contains 14 residues. The V end lost 2 bases, the J end lost 4 bases, and 9 bases lay between the germline ends. The CDR3 region is CASSLRTLNQPQHF. The DNA of the CDR3 is TGTGCCAGCAGCTTACGGACACTAAATCAGCCCCAGCATTTT.

This sequence joins TRBV7-9 and TRBJ2-7; D ambiguous. Germline V lookup: CDR1 SEHNR, CDR2 FQNEAQ (reference sequence). V was shortened by 4 bases and J by 4 bases, with 11 bases between the two germline ends. The CDR3 sequence is 13 residues long. CDR3 amino acids: CASSSSAVYEQYF. The DNA for the CDR3 is TGTGCCAGCAGCTCCTCCGCGGTTTACGAGCAGTACTTC.

This chain uses TRBV10-3 with TRBJ2-1, with 9 bases fitting TRBD2. In germline, CDR1 is ENHRY, CDR2 SYGVKD. V lost 6 bases, J lost 3 bases, and 3 bases stayed unmatched. The CDR3 spans 14 residues. The CDR3 protein is CAIRGTSRYNEQFF. The CDR3 region has the DNA TGTGCCATCAGGGGGACTAGCCGCTACAATGAGCAGTTCTTC.

V usage is TRBV5-4 and J usage is TRBJ1-2; 7 bases are a match to TRBD1. The CDR3 runs 12 residues. Germline V gene data show CDR1 as SGHNT and CDR2 as YYREEE (reference sequence). V lost 2 bases to trimming and J lost 8 bases; unmatched junction nucleotides: 3. Here the CDR3 reads CASSFTGAGYTF. The CDR3 DNA reads as TGTGCCAGCAGCTTTACAGGGGCCGGCTACACCTTC.

This chain connects TRBV7-3 to TRBJ2-2; weak D call: TRBD1 (5 bases). Germline V gene sequence: CDR1 SGHTA, CDR2 FQGTGA. V lost 8 bases, J lost 0 bases, and 10 bases lay in between. The CDR3 sequence is 14 residues long. The CDR3 is CASGPGPNTGELFF. The CDR3 DNA sequence: TGTGCCAGCGGCCCAGGGCCGAACACCGGGGAGCTGTTTTTT.

This rearrangement joins TRBV5-1 to TRBJ1-2; D ambiguous. With 0 bases removed from V and 8 bases from J, the gap between germline ends came to 17 bases. Per germline, CDR1 SGHRS and CDR2 YFSETQ. The CDR3 has 15 amino acids. This chain's CDR3 is CASSLEYGNPGGYTF. CDR3 nucleotide sequence: TGCGCCAGCAGCTTGGAGTATGGAAACCCGGGGGGCTACACCTTC.

The rearrangement uses TRBV30 and TRBJ1-5, with D unresolved. Deletions cut 0 bases from V and 4 bases from J, with 7 bases between. The germline V gene encodes CDR1 GTSNPN and CDR2 SVGIG (reference sequence). CDR3 length equals 13 residues. The CDR3 nucleotides read TGTGCCTGGAGTGTACTAGATAATCAGCCCCAGCATTTT. Amino acids: CAWSVLDNQPQHF.

CDR3: CASSLRGGNDEKLFF. Here the CDR3 DNA reads TGCGCCAGCAGCTTGCGCGGGGGTAATGATGAAAAACTGTTTTTT. This chain joins TRBV5-1 and TRBJ1-4; TRBD1 is a possible D gene (5 bases). The germline V and J ends were trimmed by 1 base and 6 bases, with 13 bases remaining between them. The germline CDR1 and CDR2 sequences are SGHRS and YFSETQ. The CDR3 loop spans 15 amino acids.

This chain uses TRBV27 with TRBJ1-5; D is perhaps TRBD1 (5 bases). The V end was cut by 4 bases, the J end by 0 bases, with 16 bases between. This CDR3 is built from 17 residues. Germline-derived CDR1 and CDR2 are MNHEY and SMNVEV (reference sequence). CDR3 nucleotide sequence: TGTGCCAGCAGTTCGCAGACAGAGTTTTATAGCAATCAGCCCCAGCATTTT. Translating gives CASSSQTEFYSNQPQHF.

This chain links TRBV29-1 with TRBJ2-7, with 10 bases that match TRBD2. The CDR3 length is 14 residues. The germline V gene encodes CDR1 SQVTM and CDR2 ANQGSEA. The trim removed 4 bases at V and 7 bases at J, leaving 10 bases unmatched. The CDR3 is CSVGETSGTGEQYF. CDR3 coding DNA: TGCAGCGTTGGAGAAACTAGCGGGACGGGGGAGCAGTACTTC.

The chain uses TRBV19 and TRBJ1-5; D is unclear. The ends were cut back, 4 bases at V and 0 bases at J, with 13 bases in the middle. The CDR3 has 16 residues. CDR1 is LNHDA and CDR2 is SQIVND in the germline V gene (reference sequence). CDR3 protein: CASSTTFGYSNQPQHF. CDR3 nucleotide sequence: TGTGCCAGTAGTACCACGTTCGGGTATAGCAATCAGCCCCAGCATTTT.

This clone was picked up a small number of times. This chain joins TRBV7-6 and TRBJ2-2, with 8 bases identical to TRBD2. With V trimmed by 4 bases and J by 4 bases, 14 bases remained unmatched. The germline gives CDR1 SGHVS, CDR2 FNYEAQ. This CDR3 is 18 amino acids long. The CDR3 here is CASSSPSSASGFTGELFF. CDR3 coding DNA: TGTGCCAGCAGCTCCCCTAGTTCGGCTAGCGGGTTCACCGGGGAGCTGTTTTTT.

The chain recombines TRBV10-1 with TRBJ2-3, with TRBD2 matching 13 bases. Germline CDR1 reads WNHNN; CDR2 reads SYGVQD (reference sequence). The CDR3 contains 15 residues. With V trimmed by 4 bases and J by 4 bases, 2 bases remained unmatched. The CDR3 nucleotides read TGCGCCAGCAGTGGGACTAGCGGGAGAGCAGATACGCAGTATTTT. It codes for CASSGTSGRADTQYF.